The sequence of this TCR beta chain was determined in a study of CD4 T cells in relation to SARS-CoV-2 and coronaviruses. With 1 base clipped from V and 5 bases from J, the junction kept 10 bases outside the gene matches. The germline V gene has CDR1 SGHNT and CDR2 YENEEA. CDR3 size: 16 residues. A word on this clone: The antigen remains unidentified.

Clones were read by immunoSEQ multiplex PCR, and TCRdb kept only the in-frame ones, dropping some. Of approximately 11,000 clones detected, roughly 70% appear once; the ten largest clones hold around 17%. Unexposed donor CD4+ T cells date from 2011-2018, before the COVID-19 pandemic. Isolation of CD4+ T cells took place after approximately eleven days in culture. Sample: CD4+ T cells from PBMCs, cultured in vitro. The source of this sequence is a human donor in good health. This sequence joins TRBV11-3 and TRBJ2-7, with 8 bases fitting TRBD2. Written as DNA, the CDR3 is TGTGCCAGCAGCTTAGGGACGGCCGGGACTAGTAACGAGCAGTACTTC. Its translation is CASSLGTAGTSNEQYF.